These 26 T cell receptor beta chains share one sample of origin, sequenced in a study of beta chain features in type 1 diabetes. The authors reverse transcribed all of the isolated RNA, so sequencing captured expressed TCRB transcripts. Libraries were prepared by immunoSEQ multiplex PCR; TCRdb keeps only in-frame clonotypes and omits some of them. The profile covers 130,000 to 150,000 clones, with less than 15% appearing a single time and 1.3% taken by the ten largest. Study outcomes and limitations: Within each of all four CD4+ subsets, Type 1 diabetes patients had TCRB CDR3s that were moderately but significantly shorter.

No antigens are known for them. Sequencing was done on a sample of central memory CD4+ T cells from blood. The receptors come from a man younger than 35 with type 1 diabetes.

The J gene is TRBJ2-4, the V gene TRBV5-1; D is perhaps TRBD1 or TRBD2 (7 bases each). CDR3 size: 14 residues. CDR1 is SGHRS and CDR2 is YFSETQ in the germline V gene. Trimming removed 0 bases at V and 7 bases at J, with 11 bases between. CDR3: CASSLGQGGNIQYF. As DNA, the CDR3 is TGCGCCAGCAGCTTGGGACAGGGAGGGAACATTCAGTACTTC.

This clone showed up just a few times. This sequence joins TRBV5-1 and TRBJ1-1; D uncertain. Between the trimmed V and J ends, which lost 1 base and 3 bases, there was a span of 7 bases. Germline V gene lookup returns CDR1 SGHRS and CDR2 YFSETQ. The CDR3 has 13 amino acids. The CDR3 nucleotides read TGCGCCAGCAGCTTGAGAGGGCACACTGAAGCTTTCTTT. This codes for CASSLRGHTEAFF.

This clone was recorded a few times. V usage is TRBV18 and J usage is TRBJ2-3; 7 nucleotides align to TRBD1. CDR1 KGHSH and CDR2 LQKENI come from the germline V gene. The CDR3 is 13 amino acids. V lost 3 bases to trimming and J lost 4 bases; unmatched junction nucleotides: 1. For the CDR3, the DNA is TGTGCCAGCTCACCGGGACAGTCAGATACGCAGTATTTT. This encodes CASSPGQSDTQYF. Complete variable domain (other parts from reference TRBV18 and TRBJ2-3): NAGVMQNPRHLVRRRGQEARLRCSPMKGHSHVYWYRQLPEEGLKFMVYLQKENIIDESGMPKERFSAEFPKEGPSILRIQQVVRGDSAAYFCASSPGQSDTQYFGPGTRLTVL.

This clone was detected a few times. This rearrangement joins TRBV18 to TRBJ2-1, with a possible D match to TRBD1 (6 bases). The V and J ends lost 3 bases and 5 bases respectively, with 14 bases between them. The germline gives CDR1 KGHSH, CDR2 LQKENI. This CDR3 has 15 amino acids. CDR3 residues: CASSPIGGPDNEQFF. As DNA, the CDR3 is TGTGCCAGCTCACCTATAGGGGGACCGGACAATGAGCAGTTCTTC.

This sequence joins TRBV7-9 and TRBJ2-2; 7 bases are a match to TRBD1. The V gene end was trimmed by 8 bases and the J gene end by 0 bases; junction bases not matched to a gene: 3. The CDR3 has 14 residues. Germline lookup yields CDR1 SEHNR and CDR2 FQNEAQ (reference sequence). Here the CDR3 reads CASFGQANTGELFF. CDR3 nucleotides: TGTGCCAGCTTCGGACAGGCGAACACCGGGGAGCTGTTTTTT. The whole variable domain, filled in from reference TRBV7-9 and TRBJ2-2, reads DTGVSQNPRHKITKRGQNVTFRCDPISEHNRLYWYRQTLGQGPEFLTYFQNEAQLEKSRLLSDRFSAERPKGSFSTLEIQRTEQGDSAMYLCASFGQANTGELFFGEGSRLTVL.

The sample holds many counts of this clone. The DNA of the CDR3 is TGTGCCAGCAGCTCCGGACTAGCGGGGGCTTCTACCTACGAGCAGTACTTC. It translates to CASSSGLAGASTYEQYF. J is TRBJ2-7 and V is TRBV7-6, with TRBD2 matching 13 bases. CDR1 is SGHVS and CDR2 is FNYEAQ in the germline V gene. This CDR3 region has 17 residues. V lost 4 bases and J lost 2; bases outside the gene matches: 8.

A few counts support this clone. The chain links TRBV11-1 to TRBJ2-1; D is undetermined. CDR3 length: 12 amino acids. The germline V gene encodes CDR1 SGHAT and CDR2 FQDESV (reference sequence). V lost 5 bases and J lost 10, with 12 bases in between. CDR3 loop: CASSGPPREQFF. The CDR3, as DNA: TGTGCCAGCAGCGGACCCCCTCGCGAGCAGTTCTTC.

The rearrangement links TRBV14 to TRBJ2-1, with 8 nucleotides matching TRBD2. The ends lost 7 bases at V and 4 bases at J; junction bases unmatched: 9. CDR1 is SGHDN and CDR2 is FVKESK in the germline V gene. The CDR3 loop spans 15 amino acids. CDR3 sequence reads: CASNPYSGGYNEQFF. The CDR3 coding sequence is TGTGCCAGCAACCCTTACAGCGGGGGTTACAATGAGCAGTTCTTC.

The table lists this clone with many counts. CDR3 sequence: CASSLGSVTDTQYF. The CDR3 nucleotides are TGTGCCAGCAGCCTGGGATCAGTCACAGATACGCAGTATTTT. The chain is built from TRBV14 and TRBJ2-3; D not resolved. The germline V gene encodes CDR1 SGHDN and CDR2 FVKESK. The CDR3 extends over 14 amino acids. Deletions cut 4 bases from V and 2 bases from J, with 10 bases between.

This clone has more than one count but fewer than ten. CDR3 nucleotide sequence: TGTGCCAGCAGTTCCTCACTTCAGGGATTGGATGGCTACACCTTC. Amino acid sequence: CASSSSLQGLDGYTF. The genes are TRBV27 and TRBJ1-2, with D tentatively TRBD1 (5 bases). V was cut by 4 bases and J by 6 bases, with 18 bases left in between. The CDR3 loop spans 15 amino acids. The germline V gene has CDR1 MNHEY and CDR2 SMNVEV (reference sequence).

This clone occurred a few times. The J gene is TRBJ1-2, the V gene TRBV30; TRBD1 matches 7 bases. J was trimmed by 4 bases and V by 1 base; bases with no gene match: 3. The length of the CDR3 is 13 residues. Germline V gives CDR1 GTSNPN, CDR2 SVGIG (reference sequence). DNA for the CDR3: TGTGCCTGGAGTGCACAGGGGTTCTATGGCTACACCTTC. This sequence encodes CAWSAQGFYGYTF. Full variable domain (missing parts from reference TRBV30 and TRBJ1-2): SQTIHQWPATLVQPVGSPLSLECTVEGTSNPNLYWYRQAAGRGLQLLFYSVGIGQISSEVPQNLSASRPQDRQFILSSKKLLLSDSGFYLCAWSAQGFYGYTFGSGTRLTVV.

The chain is built from TRBV7-2 and TRBJ2-7, with TRBD1 matching 11 bases. Looked up from germline, CDR1 is SGHTA and CDR2 is FQGNSA. V trimming: 7 bases; J trimming: 3 bases; junction bases outside the gene matches: 8. There are 15 residues in the CDR3. CDR3 bases: TGTGCCAGCAACACGGCCGGGACAGGGGGCTACGAGCAGTACTTC. It specifies CASNTAGTGGYEQYF. Drawing the rest from reference TRBV7-2 and TRBJ2-7, the complete variable domain is GAGVSQSPSNKVTEKGKDVELRCDPISGHTALYWYRQSLGQGLEFLIYFQGNSAPDKSGLPSDRFSAERTGGSVSTLTIQRTQQEDSAVYLCASNTAGTGGYEQYFGPGTRLTVT.

This clone has just a few counts. This chain connects TRBV5-1 to TRBJ2-5; possible D gene TRBD1, 5 bases. The CDR3 contains 15 residues. V lost 3 bases and J lost 1, with 13 bases in between. In germline, CDR1 is SGHRS, CDR2 YFSETQ. CDR3 sequence (DNA): TGCGCCAGCAGCTCCAATGGGGCTAGCCAAGAGACCCAGTACTTC. It codes for CASSSNGASQETQYF.

This clone occurred a few times. The chain links TRBV5-4 to TRBJ2-5; D may be TRBD2 (7 bases). V was pared by 4 bases and J by 5 bases, with 15 bases between. The CDR3 contains 14 residues. Germline CDR1 and CDR2: SGHNT and YYREEE (reference sequence). DNA for the CDR3: TGTGCCAGCAGCGTACCGGCGGGGGCCGAGACCCAGTACTTC. It codes for CASSVPAGAETQYF.

This clone was seen more than once but under ten times. The V and J genes are TRBV9 and TRBJ2-5; D might be TRBD2 (6 bases). With 2 bases removed from V and 2 bases from J, the gap between germline ends came to 13 bases. Germline loops: CDR1 SGDLS, CDR2 YYNGEE. The CDR3 extends over 15 amino acids. For the CDR3, the DNA is TGTGCCAGCAGCGTCTCGGGGGTCGTTCAAGAGACCCAGTACTTC. This gives the protein CASSVSGVVQETQYF.

CDR3 amino acids: CASSADRGSEQYF. Written as DNA, the CDR3 is TGCGCCAGCAGCGCAGACAGGGGTAGCGAGCAGTACTTC. This chain joins TRBV10-2 and TRBJ2-7, with 8 bases matching TRBD1. The V segment lost 6 bases and the J segment 6 bases; nucleotides outside the gene matches: 7. Germline V lookup: CDR1 WSHSY, CDR2 SAAADI. There are 13 residues in the CDR3.

This clone was picked up a small number of times. The chain's CDR3 is CASSYTGTGGSPLHF. CDR3 nucleotide sequence: TGTGCCAGCAGTTACACCGGGACAGGGGGTTCACCCCTCCACTTT. The chain joins TRBV6-5 to TRBJ1-6, with TRBD1 identical over 11 bases. Germline V gene sequence: CDR1 MNHEY, CDR2 SVGAGI. The CDR3 spans 15 residues. J was trimmed by 9 bases and V by 2 bases; bases with no gene match: 3.

This chain connects TRBV2 to TRBJ2-1, with D hard to call. CDR1 SNHLY and CDR2 FYNNEI come from the germline V gene. V lost 7 bases and J lost 0, with 7 bases in between. The CDR3 consists of 13 residues. The CDR3 region is CASTGGSYNEQFF. Here the CDR3 DNA reads TGTGCCAGCACCGGCGGCTCCTACAATGAGCAGTTCTTC.

This CDR3 reads CASKGRGEQYF. For the CDR3, the DNA is TGTGCCAGTAAGGGTAGGGGCGAGCAGTACTTC. The chain has TRBV19 and TRBJ2-7, with a tentative D call TRBD1 (5 bases). With 7 bases removed from V and 6 bases from J, the gap between germline ends came to 10 bases. This CDR3 is built from 11 residues. Germline lookup yields CDR1 LNHDA and CDR2 SQIVND (reference sequence).

The chain has TRBV5-4 and TRBJ2-5; D might be TRBD1 (5 bases). This CDR3 has 14 residues. Trimming pared 1 base from V and 0 bases from J, leaving 7 bases between. CDR1 is SGHNT, CDR2 YYREEE, per germline (reference sequence). CDR3 protein: CASSLRQNQETQYF. CDR3 nucleotide sequence: TGTGCCAGCAGCTTGAGACAGAACCAAGAGACCCAGTACTTC.

This chain links TRBV7-8 with TRBJ2-7, with TRBD1 matching over 9 bases. From germline, CDR1 is SGHVS and CDR2 FQNEAQ. The CDR3 has 15 amino acids. The V segment lost 3 bases and the J segment 5 bases; nucleotides outside the gene matches: 8. DNA for the CDR3: TGTGCCAGCAGCTTCCCCGGGACAGGGAAGAACGAGCAGTACTTC. It encodes CASSFPGTGKNEQYF. The whole variable domain, filled in from reference TRBV7-8 and TRBJ2-7, reads GAGVSQSPRYKVAKRGQDVALRCDPISGHVSLFWYQQALGQGPEFLTYFQNEAQLDKSGLPSDRFFAERPEGSVSTLKIQRTQQEDSAVYLCASSFPGTGKNEQYFGPGTRLTVT.

A few counts support this clone. The chain links TRBV5-4 to TRBJ2-5, with 7 bases fitting TRBD1. The CDR3 runs to 14 residues. Germline lookup yields CDR1 SGHNT and CDR2 YYREEE (reference sequence). V lost 4 bases, J lost 1 base, and 4 bases stayed unmatched. In DNA form, the CDR3 reads TGTGCCAGCAGCCCGGACAGGATCCAAGAGACCCAGTACTTC. The encoded protein is CASSPDRIQETQYF.

This clone has a handful of counts. This chain joins TRBV4-2 and TRBJ2-5; D is uncertain. CDR3 length equals 14 residues. The V end was cut by 0 bases, the J end by 7 bases, with 12 bases between. Germline V gene lookup returns CDR1 LGHNA and CDR2 YNFKEQ. CDR3 amino acids: CASSQDRGVRTQYF. CDR3 nucleotide sequence: TGTGCCAGCAGCCAAGACCGTGGGGTCCGGACCCAGTACTTC.

The V and J genes are TRBV30 and TRBJ1-1; 8 bases align to TRBD1. The V gene end was trimmed by 6 bases and the J gene end by 1 base; junction bases not matched to a gene: 13. This CDR3 is 16 amino acids long. The germline V gene encodes CDR1 GTSNPN and CDR2 SVGIG (reference sequence). CDR3 in amino acids: CACRARPTGENTEAFF. DNA of the CDR3: TGTGCCTGCCGCGCCCGCCCGACAGGGGAGAACACTGAAGCTTTCTTT.

The table lists this clone with a few counts. The same CDR3 is also encoded by other DNA sequences in this sample. The chain joins TRBV5-4 to TRBJ2-5, with D unclear. The germline V and J ends were trimmed by 2 bases and 2 bases, with 1 base remaining between them. CDR1 and CDR2 from the germline V gene are SGHNT and YYREEE (reference sequence). The CDR3 extends over 11 amino acids. Here the CDR3 reads CASSLQETQYF. The CDR3, as DNA: TGTGCCAGCAGCTTACAAGAGACCCAGTACTTC.

This clone was found once. The chain combines TRBV30 with TRBJ2-6; 7 bases are a match to TRBD1. The CDR3 is 19 residues long. In germline, CDR1 is GTSNPN, CDR2 SVGIG (reference sequence). J gave up 2 bases and V 1 base, and 14 bases lay outside the gene matches. The CDR3 sequence: CAWSELHQGVKAGANVLTF. DNA of the CDR3: TGTGCCTGGAGTGAACTTCACCAGGGGGTAAAGGCTGGGGCCAACGTCCTGACTTTC.